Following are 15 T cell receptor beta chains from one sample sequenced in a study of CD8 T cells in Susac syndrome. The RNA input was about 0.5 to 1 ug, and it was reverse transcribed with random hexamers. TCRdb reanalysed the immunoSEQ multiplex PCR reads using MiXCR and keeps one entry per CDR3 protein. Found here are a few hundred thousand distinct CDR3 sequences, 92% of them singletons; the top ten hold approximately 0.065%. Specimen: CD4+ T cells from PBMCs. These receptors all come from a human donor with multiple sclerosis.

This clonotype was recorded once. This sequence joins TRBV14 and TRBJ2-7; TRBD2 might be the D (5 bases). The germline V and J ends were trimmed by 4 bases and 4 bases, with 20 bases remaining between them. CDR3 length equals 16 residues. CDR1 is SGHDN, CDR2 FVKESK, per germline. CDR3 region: CASSPSPPTGSYEQYF. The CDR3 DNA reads TGTGCCAGCAGCCCAAGCCCCCCGACGGGGTCTTACGAGCAGTACTTC.

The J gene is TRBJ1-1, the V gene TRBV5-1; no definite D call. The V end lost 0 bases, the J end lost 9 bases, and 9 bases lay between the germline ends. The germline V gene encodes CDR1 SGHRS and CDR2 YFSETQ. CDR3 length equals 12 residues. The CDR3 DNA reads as TGCGCCAGCAGCTTGGCCGAGGGCCAAGCTTTCTTT. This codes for CASSLAEGQAFF.

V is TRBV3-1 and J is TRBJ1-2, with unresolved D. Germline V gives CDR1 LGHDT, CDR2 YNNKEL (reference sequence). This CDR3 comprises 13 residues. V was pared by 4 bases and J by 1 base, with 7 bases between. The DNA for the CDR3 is TGTGCCAGCAGCCCCGCCTTTAACTATGGCTACACCTTC. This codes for CASSPAFNYGYTF. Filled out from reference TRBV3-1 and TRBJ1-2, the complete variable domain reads DTAVSQTPKYLVTQMGNDKSIKCEQNLGHDTMYWYKQDSKKFLKIMFSYNNKELIINETVPNRFSPKSPDKAHLNLHINSLELGDSAVYFCASSPAFNYGYTFGSGTRLTVV.

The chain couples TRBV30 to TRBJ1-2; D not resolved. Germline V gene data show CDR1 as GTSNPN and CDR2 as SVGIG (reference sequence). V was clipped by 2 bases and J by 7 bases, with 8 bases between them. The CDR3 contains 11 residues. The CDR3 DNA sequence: TGTGCCTGGAGTCCCGGGATTGGCTACACCTTC. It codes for CAWSPGIGYTF.

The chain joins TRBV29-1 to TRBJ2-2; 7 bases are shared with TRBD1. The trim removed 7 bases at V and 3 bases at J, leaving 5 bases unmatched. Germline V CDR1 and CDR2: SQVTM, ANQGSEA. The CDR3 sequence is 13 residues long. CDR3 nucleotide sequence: TGCAGCGCTGGGGGACAGTACACCGGGGAGCTGTTTTTT. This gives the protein CSAGGQYTGELFF.

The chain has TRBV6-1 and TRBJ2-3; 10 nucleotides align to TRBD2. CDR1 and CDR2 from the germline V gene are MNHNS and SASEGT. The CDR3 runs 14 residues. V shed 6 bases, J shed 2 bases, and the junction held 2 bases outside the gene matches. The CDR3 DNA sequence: TGTGCCAGCAGGAGCGGGGGGGTCACAGATACGCAGTATTTT. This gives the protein CASRSGGVTDTQYF.

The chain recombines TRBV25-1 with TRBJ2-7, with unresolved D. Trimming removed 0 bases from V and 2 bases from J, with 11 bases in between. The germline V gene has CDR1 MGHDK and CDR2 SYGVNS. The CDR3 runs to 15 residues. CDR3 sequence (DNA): TGTGCCAGCAGTGAATACTCGTCTAATCCCTACGAGCAGTACTTC. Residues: CASSEYSSNPYEQYF.

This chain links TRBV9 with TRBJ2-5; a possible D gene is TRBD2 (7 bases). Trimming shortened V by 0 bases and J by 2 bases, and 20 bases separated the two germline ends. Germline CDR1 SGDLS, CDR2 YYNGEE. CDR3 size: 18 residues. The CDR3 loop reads CASSVAGSGGGAQETQYF. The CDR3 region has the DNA TGTGCCAGCAGCGTAGCCGGATCGGGTGGGGGGGCACAAGAGACCCAGTACTTC.

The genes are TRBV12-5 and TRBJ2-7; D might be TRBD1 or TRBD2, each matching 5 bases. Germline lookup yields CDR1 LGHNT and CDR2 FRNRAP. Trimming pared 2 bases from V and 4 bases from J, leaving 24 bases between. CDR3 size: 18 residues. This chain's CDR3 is CASGLFLRQGGWSYEQYF. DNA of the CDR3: TGTGCTAGTGGTTTGTTTCTCCGGCAGGGCGGGTGGAGTTACGAGCAGTACTTC. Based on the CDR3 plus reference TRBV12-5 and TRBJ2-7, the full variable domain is DARVTQTPRHKVTEMGQEVTMRCQPILGHNTVFWYRQTMMQGLELLAYFRNRAPLDDSGMPKDRFSAEMPDATLATLKIQPSEPRDSAVYFCASGLFLRQGGWSYEQYFGPGTRLTVT.

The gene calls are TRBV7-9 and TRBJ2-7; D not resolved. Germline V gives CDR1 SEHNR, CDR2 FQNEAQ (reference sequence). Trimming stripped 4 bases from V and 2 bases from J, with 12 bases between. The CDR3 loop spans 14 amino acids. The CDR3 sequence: CASSSFPGTYEQYF. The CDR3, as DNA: TGTGCCAGCAGCTCATTCCCTGGCACCTACGAGCAGTACTTC.

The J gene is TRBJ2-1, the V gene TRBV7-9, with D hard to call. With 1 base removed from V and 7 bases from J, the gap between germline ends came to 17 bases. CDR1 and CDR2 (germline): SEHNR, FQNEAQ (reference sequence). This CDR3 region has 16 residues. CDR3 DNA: TGTGCCAGCAGCTTAGTCGGACCCCCCCAATCGAATGAGCAGTTCTTC. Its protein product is CASSLVGPPQSNEQFF.

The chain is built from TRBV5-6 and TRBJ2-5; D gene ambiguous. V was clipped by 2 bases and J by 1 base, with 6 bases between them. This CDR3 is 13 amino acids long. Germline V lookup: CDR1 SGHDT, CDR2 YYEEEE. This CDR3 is CASSLSLQETQYF. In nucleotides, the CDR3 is TGTGCCAGCAGCTTATCGCTCCAAGAGACCCAGTACTTC.

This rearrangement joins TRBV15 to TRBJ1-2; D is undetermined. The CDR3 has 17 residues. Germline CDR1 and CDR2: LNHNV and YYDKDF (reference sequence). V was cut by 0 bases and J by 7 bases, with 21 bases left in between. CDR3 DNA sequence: TGTGCCACCAGCAGAGATCGGGCTAAGGGAGCACTAGTTGGCTACACCTTC. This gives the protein CATSRDRAKGALVGYTF.

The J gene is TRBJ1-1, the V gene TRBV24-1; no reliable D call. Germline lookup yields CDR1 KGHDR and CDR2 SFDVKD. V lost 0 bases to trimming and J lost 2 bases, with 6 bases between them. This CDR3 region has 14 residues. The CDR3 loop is CATSDLLGNTEAFF. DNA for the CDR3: TGTGCCACCAGTGATTTGTTGGGAAACACTGAAGCTTTCTTT.

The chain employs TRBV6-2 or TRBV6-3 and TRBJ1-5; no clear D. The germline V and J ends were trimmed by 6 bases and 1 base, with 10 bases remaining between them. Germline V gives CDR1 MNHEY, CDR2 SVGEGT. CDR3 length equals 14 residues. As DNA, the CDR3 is TGTGCCAGCAGAGACCACGGGAGCAATCAGCCCCAGCATTTT. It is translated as CASRDHGSNQPQHF.